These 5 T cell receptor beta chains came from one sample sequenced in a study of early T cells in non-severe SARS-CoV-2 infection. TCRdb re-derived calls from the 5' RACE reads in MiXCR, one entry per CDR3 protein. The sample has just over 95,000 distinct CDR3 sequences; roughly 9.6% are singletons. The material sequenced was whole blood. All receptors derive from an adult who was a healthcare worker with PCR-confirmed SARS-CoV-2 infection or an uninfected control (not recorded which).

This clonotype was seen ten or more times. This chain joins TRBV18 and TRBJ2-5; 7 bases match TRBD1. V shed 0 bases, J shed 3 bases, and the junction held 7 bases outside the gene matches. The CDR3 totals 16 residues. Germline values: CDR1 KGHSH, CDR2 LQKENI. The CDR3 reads CASSPPGTVNKETQYF. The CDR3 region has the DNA TGTGCCAGCTCACCACCAGGGACAGTCAACAAAGAGACCCAGTACTTC.

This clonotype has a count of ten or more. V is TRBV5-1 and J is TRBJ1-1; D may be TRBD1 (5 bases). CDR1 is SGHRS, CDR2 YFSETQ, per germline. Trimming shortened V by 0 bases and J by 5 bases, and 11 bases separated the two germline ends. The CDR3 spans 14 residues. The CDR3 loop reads CASSLEGDGTEAFF. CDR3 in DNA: TGCGCCAGCAGCTTGGAAGGGGATGGAACTGAAGCTTTCTTT.

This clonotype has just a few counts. The CDR3 sequence: CASSSNPGLASAIQYF. The CDR3 DNA follows: TGTGCCAGCAGTTCCAACCCTGGACTAGCGTCGGCCATTCAGTACTTC. V gene TRBV28 combines with J gene TRBJ2-4; 9 bases align to TRBD2. V shed 4 bases and J 9 bases; nucleotides not matched to a gene: 13. This CDR3 is 16 amino acids long. Germline values: CDR1 MDHEN, CDR2 SYDVKM. The complete variable domain, with remaining parts taken from reference TRBV28 and TRBJ2-4, reads DVKVTQSSRYLVKRTGEKVFLECVQDMDHENMFWYRQDPGLGLRLIYFSYDVKMKEKGDIPEGYSVSREKKERFSLILESASTNQTSMYLCASSSNPGLASAIQYFGAGTRLSVL.

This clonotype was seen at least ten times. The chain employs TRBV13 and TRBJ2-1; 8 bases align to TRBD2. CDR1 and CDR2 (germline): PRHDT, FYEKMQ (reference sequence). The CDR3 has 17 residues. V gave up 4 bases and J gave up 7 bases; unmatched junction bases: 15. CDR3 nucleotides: TGTGCCAGCAGCTCCCCCGTCCTCGGGACTAGAGAGAATGAGCAGTTCTTC. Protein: CASSSPVLGTRENEQFF.

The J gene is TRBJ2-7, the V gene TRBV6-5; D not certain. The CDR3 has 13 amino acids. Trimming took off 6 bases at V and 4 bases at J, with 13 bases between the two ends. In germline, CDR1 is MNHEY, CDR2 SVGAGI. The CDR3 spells CASRPCDGYEQYF. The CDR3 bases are TGTGCCAGCAGACCTTGCGACGGGTACGAGCAGTACTTC.